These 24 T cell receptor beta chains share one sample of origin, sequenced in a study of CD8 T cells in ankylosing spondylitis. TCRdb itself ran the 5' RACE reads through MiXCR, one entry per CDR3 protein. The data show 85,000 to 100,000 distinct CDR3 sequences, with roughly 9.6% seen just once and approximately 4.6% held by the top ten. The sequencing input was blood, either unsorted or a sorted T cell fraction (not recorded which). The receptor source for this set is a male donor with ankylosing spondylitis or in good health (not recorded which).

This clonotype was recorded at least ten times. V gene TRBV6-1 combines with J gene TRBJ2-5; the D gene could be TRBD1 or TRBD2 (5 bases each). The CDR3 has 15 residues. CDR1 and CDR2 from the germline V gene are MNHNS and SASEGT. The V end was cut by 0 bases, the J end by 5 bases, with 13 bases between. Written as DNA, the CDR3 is TGTGCCAGCAGTGAAGCCAGAGGGGCGCCGGAGACCCAGTACTTC. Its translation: CASSEARGAPETQYF.

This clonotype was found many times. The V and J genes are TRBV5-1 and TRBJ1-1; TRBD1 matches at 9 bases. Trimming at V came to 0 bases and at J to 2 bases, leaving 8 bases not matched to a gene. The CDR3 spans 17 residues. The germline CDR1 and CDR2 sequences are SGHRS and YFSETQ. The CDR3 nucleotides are TGCGCCAGCAGCTTGGTGGGGACAGGGAGTGGAAACACTGAAGCTTTCTTT. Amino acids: CASSLVGTGSGNTEAFF.

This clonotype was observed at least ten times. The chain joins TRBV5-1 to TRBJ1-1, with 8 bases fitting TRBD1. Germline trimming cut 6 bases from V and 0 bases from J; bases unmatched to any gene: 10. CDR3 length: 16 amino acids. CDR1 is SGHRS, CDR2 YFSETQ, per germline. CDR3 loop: CASTRTGRAVNTEAFF. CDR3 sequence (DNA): TGCGCCAGCACCCGGACAGGGAGGGCCGTGAACACTGAAGCTTTCTTT.

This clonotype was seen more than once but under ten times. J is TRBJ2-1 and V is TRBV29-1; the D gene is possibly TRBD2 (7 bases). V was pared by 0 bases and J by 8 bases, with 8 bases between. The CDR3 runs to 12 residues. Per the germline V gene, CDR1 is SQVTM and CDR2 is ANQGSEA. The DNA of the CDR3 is TGCAGCGTTGAAGAAGGGGGGGATGAGCAGTTCTTC. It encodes CSVEEGGDEQFF.

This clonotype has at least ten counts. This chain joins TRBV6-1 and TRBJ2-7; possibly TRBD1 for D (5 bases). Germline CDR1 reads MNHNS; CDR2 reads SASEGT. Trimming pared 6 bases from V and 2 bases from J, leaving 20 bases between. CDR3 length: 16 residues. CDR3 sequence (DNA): TGTGCCAGCAGGGGCGGTTCCAGGGTTAAGGCCTACGAGCAGTACTTC. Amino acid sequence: CASRGGSRVKAYEQYF.

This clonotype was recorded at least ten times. As DNA, the CDR3 is TGTGCTGCTCATTCTCAGAACACCGGGGAGCTGTTTTTT. Its translation: CAAHSQNTGELFF. The chain combines TRBV28 with TRBJ2-2; no clear D. Germline-derived CDR1 and CDR2 are MDHEN and SYDVKM. This CDR3 is built from 13 residues.

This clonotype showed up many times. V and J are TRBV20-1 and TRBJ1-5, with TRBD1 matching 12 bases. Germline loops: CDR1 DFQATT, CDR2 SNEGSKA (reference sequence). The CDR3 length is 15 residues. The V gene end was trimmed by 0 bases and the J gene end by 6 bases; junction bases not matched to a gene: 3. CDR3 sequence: CSARDRDRGLQPQHF. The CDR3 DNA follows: TGCAGTGCTAGAGACCGGGACAGGGGGCTTCAGCCCCAGCATTTT.

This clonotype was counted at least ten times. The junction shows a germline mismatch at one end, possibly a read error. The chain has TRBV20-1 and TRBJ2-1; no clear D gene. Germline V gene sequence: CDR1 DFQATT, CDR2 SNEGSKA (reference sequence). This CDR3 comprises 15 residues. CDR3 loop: CSASERHGNYHEQFF. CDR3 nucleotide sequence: TGCAGTGCCTCCGAGAGGCACGGTAACTACCATGAGCAGTTCTTC.

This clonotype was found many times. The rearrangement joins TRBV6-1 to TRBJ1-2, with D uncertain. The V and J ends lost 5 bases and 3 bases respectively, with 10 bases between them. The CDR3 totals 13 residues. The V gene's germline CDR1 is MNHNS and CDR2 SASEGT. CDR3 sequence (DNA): TGTGCCAGCAGTATGGGAAGGGACTATGGCTACACCTTC. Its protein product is CASSMGRDYGYTF.

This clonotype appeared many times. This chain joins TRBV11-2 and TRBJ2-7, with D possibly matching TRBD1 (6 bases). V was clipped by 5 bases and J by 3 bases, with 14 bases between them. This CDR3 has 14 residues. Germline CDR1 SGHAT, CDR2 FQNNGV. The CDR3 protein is CASSRQTQGYEQYF. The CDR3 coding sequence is TGTGCCAGCAGCCGACAAACACAGGGCTACGAGCAGTACTTC.

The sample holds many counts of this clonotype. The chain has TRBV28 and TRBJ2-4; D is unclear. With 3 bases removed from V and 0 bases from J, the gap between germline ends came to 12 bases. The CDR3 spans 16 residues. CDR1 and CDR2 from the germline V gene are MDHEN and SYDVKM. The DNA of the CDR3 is TGTGCCAGCAGTTTTCGGGCAGGCATAGCCAAAAACATTCAGTACTTC. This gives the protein CASSFRAGIAKNIQYF. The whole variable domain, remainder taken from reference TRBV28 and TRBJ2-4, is DVKVTQSSRYLVKRTGEKVFLECVQDMDHENMFWYRQDPGLGLRLIYFSYDVKMKEKGDIPEGYSVSREKKERFSLILESASTNQTSMYLCASSFRAGIAKNIQYFGAGTRLSVL.

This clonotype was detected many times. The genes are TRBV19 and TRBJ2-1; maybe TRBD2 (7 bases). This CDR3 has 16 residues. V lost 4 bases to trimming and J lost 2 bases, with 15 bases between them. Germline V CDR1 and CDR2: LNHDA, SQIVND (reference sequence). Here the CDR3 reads CASSNDGGAAYNEQFF. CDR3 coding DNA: TGTGCCAGTAGTAATGATGGGGGGGCGGCCTACAATGAGCAGTTCTTC.

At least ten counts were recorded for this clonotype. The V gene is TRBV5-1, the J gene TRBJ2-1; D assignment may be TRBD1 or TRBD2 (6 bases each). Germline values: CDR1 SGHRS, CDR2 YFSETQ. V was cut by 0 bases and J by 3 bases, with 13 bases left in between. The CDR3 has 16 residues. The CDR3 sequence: CASSLAGGTNYNEQFF. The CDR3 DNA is TGCGCCAGCAGCTTGGCTGGGGGGACAAACTACAATGAGCAGTTCTTC. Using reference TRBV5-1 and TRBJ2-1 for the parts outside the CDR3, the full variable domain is KAGVTQTPRYLIKTRGQQVTLSCSPISGHRSVSWYQQTPGQGLQFLFEYFSETQRNKGNFPGRFSGRQFSNSRSEMNVSTLELGDSALYLCASSLAGGTNYNEQFFGPGTRLTVL.

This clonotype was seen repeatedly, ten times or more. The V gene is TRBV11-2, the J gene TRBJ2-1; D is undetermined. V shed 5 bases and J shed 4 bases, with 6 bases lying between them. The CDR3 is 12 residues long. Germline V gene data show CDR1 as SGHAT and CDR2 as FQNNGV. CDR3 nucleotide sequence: TGTGCCAGCAGCCAACTTTACAATGAGCAGTTCTTC. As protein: CASSQLYNEQFF.

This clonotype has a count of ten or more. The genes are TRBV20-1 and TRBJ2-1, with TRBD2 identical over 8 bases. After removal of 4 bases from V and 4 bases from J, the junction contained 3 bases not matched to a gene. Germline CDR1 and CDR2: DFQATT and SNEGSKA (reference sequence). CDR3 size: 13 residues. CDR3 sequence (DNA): TGCAGTGCTATTAGCGGGGAATACAATGAGCAGTTCTTC. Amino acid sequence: CSAISGEYNEQFF.

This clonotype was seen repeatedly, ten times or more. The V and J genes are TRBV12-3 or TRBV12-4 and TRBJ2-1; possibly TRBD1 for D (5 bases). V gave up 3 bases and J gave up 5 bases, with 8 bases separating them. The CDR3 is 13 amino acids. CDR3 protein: CASSFIQDNEQFF. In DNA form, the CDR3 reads TGTGCCAGCAGTTTCATACAGGACAATGAGCAGTTCTTC.

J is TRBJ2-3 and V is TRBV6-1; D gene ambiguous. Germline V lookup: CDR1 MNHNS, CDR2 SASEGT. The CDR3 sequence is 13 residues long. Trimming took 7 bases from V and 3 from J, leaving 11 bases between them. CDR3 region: CASTALRTDTQYF. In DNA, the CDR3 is TGTGCCAGCACAGCCCTGAGGACAGATACGCAGTATTTT.

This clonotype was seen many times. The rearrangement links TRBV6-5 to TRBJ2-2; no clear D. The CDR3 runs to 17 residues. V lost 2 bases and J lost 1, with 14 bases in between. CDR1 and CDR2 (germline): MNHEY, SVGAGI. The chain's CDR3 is CASSYTDRPWNTGELFF. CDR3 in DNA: TGTGCCAGCAGTTACACGGACCGCCCGTGGAACACCGGGGAGCTGTTTTTT.

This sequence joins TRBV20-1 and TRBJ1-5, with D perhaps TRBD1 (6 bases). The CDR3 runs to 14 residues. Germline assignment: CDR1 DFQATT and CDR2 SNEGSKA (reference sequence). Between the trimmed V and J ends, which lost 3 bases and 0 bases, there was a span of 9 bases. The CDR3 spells CSARDSNSNQPQHF. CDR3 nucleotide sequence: TGCAGTGCTAGGGACAGCAATAGCAATCAGCCCCAGCATTTT.

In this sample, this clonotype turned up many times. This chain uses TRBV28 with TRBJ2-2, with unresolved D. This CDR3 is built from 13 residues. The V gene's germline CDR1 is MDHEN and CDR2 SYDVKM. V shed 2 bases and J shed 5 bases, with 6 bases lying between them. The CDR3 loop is CASSLGETGELFF. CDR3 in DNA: TGTGCCAGCAGTTTAGGAGAAACCGGGGAGCTGTTTTTT.

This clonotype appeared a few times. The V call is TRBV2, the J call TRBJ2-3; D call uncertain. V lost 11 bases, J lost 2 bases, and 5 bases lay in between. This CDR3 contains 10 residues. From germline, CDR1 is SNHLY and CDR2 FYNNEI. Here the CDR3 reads CAGYTDTQYF. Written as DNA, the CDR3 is TGTGCCGGATACACAGATACGCAGTATTTT.

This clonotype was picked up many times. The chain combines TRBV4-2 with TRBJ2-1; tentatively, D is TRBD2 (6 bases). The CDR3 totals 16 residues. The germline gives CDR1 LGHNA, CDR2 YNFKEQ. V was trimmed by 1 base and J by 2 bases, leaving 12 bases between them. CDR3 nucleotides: TGTGCCAGCAGCCAAGGTACGCGGGGAACCTACAATGAGCAGTTCTTC. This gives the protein CASSQGTRGTYNEQFF.

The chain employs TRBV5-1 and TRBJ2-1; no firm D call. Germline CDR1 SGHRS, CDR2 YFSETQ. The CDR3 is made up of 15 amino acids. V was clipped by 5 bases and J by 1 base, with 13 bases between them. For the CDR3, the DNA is TGCGCCAGCAGTTCCCCAGAACGGTCCTACAATGAGCAGTTCTTC. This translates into CASSSPERSYNEQFF.

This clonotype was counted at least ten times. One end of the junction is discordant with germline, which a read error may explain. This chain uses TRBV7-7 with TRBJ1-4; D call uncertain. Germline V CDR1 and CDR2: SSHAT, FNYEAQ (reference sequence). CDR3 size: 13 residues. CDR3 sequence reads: CASSSRPGEKLFF. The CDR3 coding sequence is TGTGCTAGCAGCTCCAGGCCCGGTGAAAAACTGTTTTTT. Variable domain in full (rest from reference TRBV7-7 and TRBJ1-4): GAGVSQSPRYKVTKRGQDVTLRCDPISSHATLYWYQQALGQGPEFLTYFNYEAQPDKSGLPSDRFSAERPEGSISTLTIQRTEQRDSAMYRCASSSRPGEKLFFGSGTQLSVL.